The 27 T cell receptor beta chains below were found in one sample sequenced in a study of T cells in localized non-small cell lung cancer. Sequencing was performed with immunoSEQ multiplex PCR; in TCRdb, only in-frame clones are kept and a portion is missing. The sample carries fewer than 35,000 clones, around nine tenths recorded once. This specimen consisted of peripheral blood, obtained before any cancer treatment. The source of these receptors is a female donor of 60 years or more with stage I lung adenocarcinoma.

This sequence joins TRBV2 and TRBJ1-1; D remains ambiguous. V lost 4 bases and J 0 bases, leaving 6 bases between the germline ends. CDR1 is SNHLY, CDR2 FYNNEI, per germline. The CDR3 is made up of 13 amino acids. The CDR3 DNA reads as TGTGCCAGCAGTGCATTGGTGAACACTGAAGCTTTCTTT. Translating it yields CASSALVNTEAFF.

The chain carries TRBV4-3 and TRBJ2-2; D not resolved. CDR3 length: 14 residues. Trimming removed 4 bases from V and 1 base from J, with 7 bases in between. Germline loops: CDR1 LGHNA, CDR2 YSLEER. The CDR3 spells CASSPTGNTGELFF. CDR3 nucleotide sequence: TGCGCCAGCAGCCCCACTGGGAACACCGGGGAGCTGTTTTTT.

Only one count was recorded for this clone. The chain is built from TRBV18 and TRBJ2-7, with D unresolved. V shed 3 bases and J shed 6 bases, with 18 bases lying between them. From germline, CDR1 is KGHSH and CDR2 LQKENI. The CDR3 spans 15 residues. CDR3 sequence (DNA): TGTGCCAGCTCACCGCAGGACGGATCTTTTGGCGAGCAGTACTTC. This translates into CASSPQDGSFGEQYF.

This rearrangement joins TRBV7-9 to TRBJ1-1, with 7 bases fitting TRBD1. J gave up 4 bases and V 5 bases, and 4 bases lay outside the gene matches. Per germline, CDR1 SEHNR and CDR2 FQNEAQ (reference sequence). The CDR3 is 13 residues long. In DNA form, the CDR3 reads TGTGCCAGCAGCAAAAACAGGGGCACTGAAGCTTTCTTT. Translation gives CASSKNRGTEAFF.

The rearrangement links TRBV19 to TRBJ1-5; weak D call: TRBD1 (6 bases). Trimming stripped 5 bases from V and 7 bases from J, with 9 bases between. The length of the CDR3 is 12 residues. CDR1 and CDR2 (germline): LNHDA, SQIVND (reference sequence). This chain's CDR3 is CASSLGGQPQHF. CDR3 in DNA: TGTGCCAGTAGTTTAGGGGGGCAGCCCCAGCATTTT.

The V and J genes are TRBV28 and TRBJ1-1, with D hard to call. The ends were cut back, 5 bases at V and 0 bases at J, with 10 bases in the middle. Looked up from germline, CDR1 is MDHEN and CDR2 is SYDVKM. The CDR3 is 14 amino acids. CDR3 nucleotides: TGTGCCAGCAGTCCTCAGTCAGTGAACACTGAAGCTTTCTTT. Encoded protein: CASSPQSVNTEAFF.

The chain combines TRBV5-5 with TRBJ2-2; the D gene is possibly TRBD1 (6 bases). Trimming left V 2 bases short and J 2 bases short, with 10 bases between. The CDR3 length is 15 residues. Germline CDR1 reads SGHKS; CDR2 reads YYEKEE (reference sequence). The CDR3 spells CASSLRTANTGELFF. The CDR3 DNA follows: TGTGCCAGCAGCTTACGGACAGCTAACACCGGGGAGCTGTTTTTT. Full variable domain (outside the CDR3, taken from reference TRBV5-5 and TRBJ2-2): DAGVTQSPTHLIKTRGQQVTLRCSPISGHKSVSWYQQVLGQGPQFIFQYYEKEERGRGNFPDRFSARQFPNYSSELNVNALLLGDSALYLCASSLRTANTGELFFGEGSRLTVL.

The CDR3 DNA is TGTGCCAGCAGCCCCGGAGGGGGCTTCGGCACTGAAGCTTTCTTT. Translation gives CASSPGGGFGTEAFF. The rearrangement links TRBV5-6 to TRBJ1-1, with 7 bases aligning to TRBD1. CDR3 length: 15 residues. Germline assignment: CDR1 SGHDT and CDR2 YYEEEE. The V segment lost 4 bases and the J segment 4 bases; nucleotides outside the gene matches: 10. The full variable domain, in which reference TRBV5-6 and TRBJ1-1 provide the parts outside the CDR3, is DAGVTQSPTHLIKTRGQQVTLRCSPKSGHDTVSWYQQALGQGPQFIFQYYEEEERQRGNFPDRFSGHQFPNYSSELNVNALLLGDSALYLCASSPGGGFGTEAFFGQGTRLTVV.

The chain links TRBV10-1 to TRBJ2-1; 8 nucleotides line up with TRBD2. Germline trimming cut 6 bases from V and 5 bases from J; bases unmatched to any gene: 12. Germline CDR1 WNHNN, CDR2 SYGVQD (reference sequence). CDR3 length: 16 amino acids. CDR3 residues: CASRANGAGENNEQFF. The CDR3 DNA is TGCGCCAGCAGGGCCAATGGAGCGGGAGAAAACAATGAGCAGTTCTTC.

J is TRBJ2-1 and V is TRBV5-1, with TRBD2 as a possible D gene (5 bases). Germline V CDR1 and CDR2: SGHRS, YFSETQ. The CDR3 has 14 amino acids. Trimming pared 3 bases from V and 9 bases from J, leaving 16 bases between. The CDR3 nucleotides are TGCGCCAGCAGCTCCGTGGCCGGACTGGGTGAGCAGTTCTTC. The encoded protein is CASSSVAGLGEQFF.

The gene calls are TRBV10-3 and TRBJ2-4; 11 bases line up with TRBD2. The CDR3 totals 18 residues. Germline CDR1 and CDR2: ENHRY and SYGVKD. The junction had 9 bases not matched to a gene; V was cut back by 0 bases and J by 5 bases. The CDR3 coding sequence is TGTGCCATCAGTGAGTCGTTAACTAGCGGGAGCGGTGAAAACATTCAGTACTTC. Encoded protein: CAISESLTSGSGENIQYF.

The rearrangement uses TRBV2 and TRBJ2-2; 7 positions agree with TRBD1. The CDR3 has 17 amino acids. V trimming: 1 base; J trimming: 5 bases; junction bases outside the gene matches: 10. Per the germline V gene, CDR1 is SNHLY and CDR2 is FYNNEI. This CDR3 reads CASSEGRQGVGTGELFF. The CDR3 DNA follows: TGTGCCAGCAGTGAAGGCCGTCAGGGGGTGGGAACCGGGGAGCTGTTTTTT. Full variable domain (rest looked up from reference TRBV2 and TRBJ2-2): EPEVTQTPSHQVTQMGQEVILRCVPISNHLYFYWYRQILGQKVEFLVSFYNNEISEKSEIFDDQFSVERPDGSNFTLKIRSTKLEDSAMYFCASSEGRQGVGTGELFFGEGSRLTVL.

V usage is TRBV6-5 and J usage is TRBJ1-2; 10 bases are shared with TRBD1. The V gene's germline CDR1 is MNHEY and CDR2 SVGAGI. The length of the CDR3 is 13 residues. J lost 10 bases, V lost 3 bases, and 5 bases had no gene match. The DNA of the CDR3 is TGTGCCAGCAGTTATGGTGGGACAGGGGCCTACACCTTC. This gives the protein CASSYGGTGAYTF.

This rearrangement joins TRBV5-4 to TRBJ2-3; D gene unclear. Germline CDR1 SGHNT, CDR2 YYREEE (reference sequence). CDR3 size: 13 residues. V lost 4 bases and J lost 0, with 6 bases in between. CDR3: CASSLFSTDTQYF. CDR3 nucleotides: TGTGCCAGCAGCCTTTTTAGCACAGATACGCAGTATTTT.

This chain uses TRBV30 with TRBJ1-6; 7 bases map to TRBD1. This CDR3 comprises 13 residues. Germline trimming cut 4 bases from V and 9 bases from J; bases unmatched to any gene: 6. CDR1 is GTSNPN, CDR2 SVGIG, per germline (reference sequence). Written as DNA, the CDR3 is TGTGCCTGGATTCGACAGGGAAGTTCACCCCTCCACTTT. It translates to CAWIRQGSSPLHF.

This chain uses TRBV10-3 with TRBJ1-2; D unresolved. Trimming shortened V by 0 bases and J by 1 base, and 15 bases separated the two germline ends. CDR1 is ENHRY and CDR2 is SYGVKD in the germline V gene. This CDR3 is built from 17 residues. The CDR3 nucleotides are TGTGCCATCAGTGAGTCCCTGCCTTCACTCGGTAACTATGGCTACACCTTC. As protein: CAISESLPSLGNYGYTF.

The chain couples TRBV6-5 to TRBJ1-1, with a possible D match to TRBD1 (5 bases). CDR1 is MNHEY, CDR2 SVGAGI, per germline. CDR3 length equals 12 residues. With 2 bases removed from V and 5 bases from J, the gap between germline ends came to 6 bases. The chain's CDR3 is CASSYGGTEAFF. CDR3 in DNA: TGTGCCAGCAGTTACGGGGGAACTGAAGCTTTCTTT.

The chain couples TRBV5-1 to TRBJ2-2, with 9 bases matching TRBD1. The CDR3 spans 15 residues. From germline, CDR1 is SGHRS and CDR2 YFSETQ. The V segment lost 0 bases and the J segment 6 bases; nucleotides outside the gene matches: 3. The CDR3 coding sequence is TGCGCCAGCAGCTTGGACGGGACAGGGTCCGGGGAGCTGTTTTTT. It yields the protein CASSLDGTGSGELFF.

The chain combines TRBV28 with TRBJ2-4; 7 nucleotides line up with TRBD2. Germline V gene data show CDR1 as MDHEN and CDR2 as SYDVKM. The CDR3 is made up of 15 amino acids. V lost 6 bases and J lost 3; bases outside the gene matches: 8. CDR3: CASRGTTEYKNIQYF. In DNA form, the CDR3 reads TGTGCCAGCAGGGGGACTACCGAATACAAAAACATTCAGTACTTC.

The chain links TRBV6-5 to TRBJ1-4; tentative D call: TRBD1 (5 bases). Germline CDR1 is MNHEY and CDR2 is SVGAGI. Trimming cost V 4 bases and J 6 bases, with 12 bases left between them. This CDR3 contains 14 residues. The CDR3 DNA reads as TGTGCCAGCAGTTTACGAGGGGTCGATGAAAAACTGTTTTTT. Protein: CASSLRGVDEKLFF.

The V gene is TRBV7-2, the J gene TRBJ2-3; 11 bases map to TRBD2. Germline V gives CDR1 SGHTA, CDR2 FQGNSA. Trimming cost V 6 bases and J 3 bases; bases outside gene matches: 8. The CDR3 has 16 residues. The CDR3 region has the DNA TGTGCCAGCAGGTCCCTAGCGGGAGGAGGGACAGATACGCAGTATTTT. Its translation: CASRSLAGGGTDTQYF.

V usage is TRBV2 and J usage is TRBJ1-2, with no clear D. The CDR3 sequence is 12 residues long. CDR1 and CDR2 from the germline V gene are SNHLY and FYNNEI. Trimming shortened V by 4 bases and J by 8 bases, and 11 bases separated the two germline ends. CDR3 residues: CASSGPGNGYTF. The CDR3 DNA sequence: TGTGCCAGCAGTGGCCCGGGAAACGGCTACACCTTC.

CDR3 sequence reads: CASSSGTSGFTDTQYF. CDR3 nucleotides: TGTGCCAGCAGCAGTGGGACTAGCGGGTTCACAGATACGCAGTATTTT. The chain carries TRBV5-4 and TRBJ2-3; 12 bases fit TRBD2. Trimming took 4 bases from V and 2 from J; bases not matched to a gene: 5. CDR1 is SGHNT, CDR2 YYREEE, per germline (reference sequence). This CDR3 has 16 amino acids.

The chain employs TRBV7-2 and TRBJ1-1; D is ambiguous. The CDR3 is made up of 14 amino acids. Germline assignment: CDR1 SGHTA and CDR2 FQGNSA. V lost 5 bases, J lost 0 bases, and 10 bases lay in between. CDR3 residues: CASSQNNMNTEAFF. Written as DNA, the CDR3 is TGTGCCAGCAGCCAAAACAACATGAACACTGAAGCTTTCTTT. Full variable domain (outside the CDR3, taken from reference TRBV7-2 and TRBJ1-1): GAGVSQSPSNKVTEKGKDVELRCDPISGHTALYWYRQSLGQGLEFLIYFQGNSAPDKSGLPSDRFSAERTGGSVSTLTIQRTQQEDSAVYLCASSQNNMNTEAFFGQGTRLTVV.

The chain employs TRBV7-9 and TRBJ1-4; 8 nucleotides line up with TRBD1. Germline V gene data show CDR1 as SEHNR and CDR2 as FQNEAQ (reference sequence). The CDR3 runs 13 residues. The ends lost 5 bases at V and 7 bases at J; junction bases unmatched: 3. The CDR3 sequence: CASSRDRSEKLFF. As DNA, the CDR3 is TGTGCCAGCAGCCGGGACAGGTCTGAAAAACTGTTTTTT.

This chain uses TRBV30 with TRBJ1-2; 11 bases match TRBD1. In germline, CDR1 is GTSNPN, CDR2 SVGIG (reference sequence). The CDR3 extends over 13 amino acids. Germline trimming cut 2 bases from V and 14 bases from J; bases unmatched to any gene: 10. The CDR3 spells CAWSLRTGGGGTF. The CDR3 nucleotides are TGTGCCTGGAGTCTTCGGACAGGGGGCGGTGGAACCTTC.

The J gene is TRBJ2-5, the V gene TRBV28; D call uncertain. The CDR3 totals 14 residues. Trimming removed 5 bases at V and 1 base at J, with 11 bases between. The germline V gene encodes CDR1 MDHEN and CDR2 SYDVKM. This CDR3 is CASSTPTLQETQYF. The DNA for the CDR3 is TGTGCCAGCAGTACCCCGACACTCCAAGAGACCCAGTACTTC.